Following are 29 T cell receptor beta chains from one sample sequenced in a study of human T cells and chemical hapten exposure. Described time point: healthy volunteer bleed at 2 weeks. Sequencing started from total RNA isolated from unfractionated whole blood. Each CDR3 protein is one row after TCRdb ran MiXCR on the RACE reads. The data hold around 130,000 distinct CDR3 sequences, with about 9.4% observed a single time. The source material was whole blood. All receptors derive from a male donor in good health. Some clones in this sample may be carry-over from other donors' samples.

The V gene is TRBV5-1, the J gene TRBJ2-1, with 9 bases fitting TRBD1. The CDR3 is made up of 14 amino acids. Trimming at V came to 1 base and at J to 12 bases, leaving 8 bases not matched to a gene. CDR1 is SGHRS and CDR2 is YFSETQ in the germline V gene. CDR3: CASSLSGTGSVQFF. The CDR3, as DNA: TGCGCCAGCAGCTTGTCCGGGACAGGGTCTGTGCAGTTCTTC. Full variable domain (rest looked up from reference TRBV5-1 and TRBJ2-1): KAGVTQTPRYLIKTRGQQVTLSCSPISGHRSVSWYQQTPGQGLQFLFEYFSETQRNKGNFPGRFSGRQFSNSRSEMNVSTLELGDSALYLCASSLSGTGSVQFFGPGTRLTVL.

The chain couples TRBV19 to TRBJ2-3; D not certain. The CDR3 contains 16 residues. Per the germline V gene, CDR1 is LNHDA and CDR2 is SQIVND (reference sequence). Trimming stripped 4 bases from V and 0 bases from J, with 14 bases between. In DNA, the CDR3 is TGTGCCAGTAGTAACTCCAGATATGATAGCACAGATACGCAGTATTTT. This codes for CASSNSRYDSTDTQYF.

This rearrangement joins TRBV25-1 to TRBJ1-6; D call uncertain. From germline, CDR1 is MGHDK and CDR2 SYGVNS. The CDR3 covers 17 residues. Trimming removed 4 bases from V and 0 bases from J, with 13 bases in between. In nucleotides, the CDR3 is TGTGCCAGCAGTGCTGTGGAGGCGGTCTCCTATAATTCACCCCTCCACTTT. Residues: CASSAVEAVSYNSPLHF.

This clonotype appeared a few times. The chain has TRBV12-3 or TRBV12-4 and TRBJ1-4, with D perhaps matching TRBD1 (6 bases). The CDR3 extends over 13 amino acids. V was cut by 6 bases and J by 7 bases, with 12 bases left in between. CDR3 coding DNA: TGTGCCAGCAGCCCGAACAGGGTTGAAAAACTGTTTTTT. Translation: CASSPNRVEKLFF.

The chain employs TRBV20-1 and TRBJ2-3; no reliable D call. Germline assignment: CDR1 DFQATT and CDR2 SNEGSKA (reference sequence). This CDR3 contains 14 residues. With 4 bases removed from V and 0 bases from J, the gap between germline ends came to 11 bases. CDR3 nucleotides: TGCAGTGCTAATGGGGTCACTAGCACAGATACGCAGTATTTT. As protein: CSANGVTSTDTQYF.

This clonotype occurred many times. The chain couples TRBV12-3 or TRBV12-4 to TRBJ2-7, with 8 bases lining up with TRBD2. V trimming: 6 bases; J trimming: 1 base; junction bases outside the gene matches: 2. The CDR3 spans 13 residues. The CDR3 loop reads CASSGLASYEQYF. The CDR3 bases are TGTGCCAGCAGCGGACTAGCATCCTACGAGCAGTACTTC.

As to this clonotype: Relative to the germline gene, one junction end is altered; a read error may explain this. V is TRBV6-2 or TRBV6-3 and J is TRBJ2-5; 9 nucleotides align to TRBD2. Germline loops: CDR1 MNHEY, CDR2 SVGEGT. The CDR3 spans 14 residues. The DNA of the CDR3 is TGTGCCAGCAGGCGGACTAGCGCCCAAGGGACCCAGTACTTC. As protein: CASRRTSAQGTQYF.

The gene calls are TRBV12-3 or TRBV12-4 and TRBJ1-4; TRBD1 aligns across 9 bases. V lost 5 bases, J lost 3 bases, and 16 bases stayed unmatched. The CDR3 length is 19 residues. The chain's CDR3 is CASSQWGTGNVVANEKLFF. The CDR3 coding sequence is TGTGCCAGCAGTCAATGGGGGACAGGGAATGTTGTGGCTAATGAAAAACTGTTTTTT.

The chain uses TRBV11-1 and TRBJ2-5, with 8 bases fitting TRBD1. The CDR3 spans 13 residues. CDR1 and CDR2 from the germline V gene are SGHAT and FQDESV (reference sequence). Unmatched junction bases numbered 4, after V lost 5 bases and J lost 5 bases. This CDR3 is CASSRQGRETQYF. The CDR3 nucleotides read TGTGCCAGCAGCCGACAGGGGCGGGAGACCCAGTACTTC.

In nucleotides, the CDR3 is TGTGCCATCAGTGGCCAGATCTCCACAGATACGCAGTATTTT. It specifies CAISGQISTDTQYF. The chain is built from TRBV10-3 and TRBJ2-3, with no clear D. The CDR3 runs to 14 residues. Germline V gene sequence: CDR1 ENHRY, CDR2 SYGVKD. The V end lost 4 bases, the J end lost 2 bases, and 10 bases lay between the germline ends.

This clonotype was detected a few times. V is TRBV15 and J is TRBJ1-5, with 9 bases matching TRBD1. The CDR3 totals 15 residues. The trim removed 3 bases at V and 4 bases at J, leaving 4 bases unmatched. CDR1 is LNHNV and CDR2 is YYDKDF in the germline V gene (reference sequence). CDR3 sequence: CATSSDRGVNQPQHF. The CDR3, as DNA: TGTGCCACCAGCAGCGACAGGGGGGTTAATCAGCCCCAGCATTTT.

V usage is TRBV7-9 and J usage is TRBJ2-3, with TRBD1 identical over 9 bases. This CDR3 spans 15 amino acids. CDR1 and CDR2 (germline): SEHNR, FQNEAQ (reference sequence). Trimming cost V 5 bases and J 0 bases; bases outside gene matches: 3. DNA of the CDR3: TGTGCCAGCAGCACTGACAGGGGGAGCACAGATACGCAGTATTTT. Amino acid sequence: CASSTDRGSTDTQYF. Combining the CDR3 with reference TRBV7-9 and TRBJ2-3 gives the whole variable domain DTGVSQNPRHKITKRGQNVTFRCDPISEHNRLYWYRQTLGQGPEFLTYFQNEAQLEKSRLLSDRFSAERPKGSFSTLEIQRTEQGDSAMYLCASSTDRGSTDTQYFGPGTRLTVL.

This chain connects TRBV14 to TRBJ2-3; D perhaps matches TRBD1 (6 bases). CDR3 length: 15 residues. Trimming shortened V by 0 bases and J by 5 bases, and 12 bases separated the two germline ends. The V gene's germline CDR1 is SGHDN and CDR2 FVKESK. In DNA, the CDR3 is TGTGCCAGCAGCCAAGATCAGGGGTGGATAGATACGCAGTATTTT. Amino acid sequence: CASSQDQGWIDTQYF.

This clonotype appeared a single time. This chain links TRBV11-2 with TRBJ2-2; the match to TRBD1 covers 7 bases. Germline lookup yields CDR1 SGHAT and CDR2 FQNNGV. The CDR3 extends over 14 amino acids. V trimming: 3 bases; J trimming: 6 bases; junction bases outside the gene matches: 4. CDR3 in DNA: TGTGCCAGCAGCTTTACAGGGGTGTCCGGGGAGCTGTTTTTT. It translates to CASSFTGVSGELFF.

The chain links TRBV6-5 to TRBJ1-2; D not resolved. Germline V CDR1 and CDR2: MNHEY, SVGAGI. V lost 8 bases, J lost 9 bases, and 13 bases lay in between. This CDR3 contains 11 residues. CDR3 in amino acids: CASVEGTRYTF. Here the CDR3 DNA reads TGTGCCAGCGTGGAAGGTACCCGCTACACCTTC.

This clonotype was counted at least ten times. J is TRBJ2-3 and V is TRBV5-5; D call uncertain. V lost 4 bases and J lost 2, with 14 bases in between. The CDR3 length is 15 residues. Germline CDR1 is SGHKS and CDR2 is YYEKEE (reference sequence). The CDR3 coding sequence is TGTGCCAGCAGCCTGACATTTGCCCTCACAGATACGCAGTATTTT. Protein product: CASSLTFALTDTQYF.

The V call is TRBV6-4, the J call TRBJ1-5, with 10 bases identical to TRBD1. The CDR3 spans 12 residues. With 11 bases clipped from V and 7 bases from J, the junction kept 5 bases outside the gene matches. Germline V CDR1 and CDR2: MRHNA, SNTAGT. The CDR3 sequence is CAGGQGGQPQHF. The CDR3, as DNA: TGTGCCGGCGGACAGGGGGGACAGCCCCAGCATTTT.

The rearrangement joins TRBV25-1 to TRBJ2-7, with 7 bases fitting TRBD2. V gave up 4 bases and J gave up 0 bases; unmatched junction bases: 6. Per the germline V gene, CDR1 is MGHDK and CDR2 is SYGVNS. This CDR3 comprises 15 residues. The CDR3, as DNA: TGTGCCAGCAGTGCAGCGGGACCTCCCTCCTACGAGCAGTACTTC. It specifies CASSAAGPPSYEQYF.

This sequence joins TRBV5-6 and TRBJ2-7; D remains ambiguous. CDR1 and CDR2 from the germline V gene are SGHDT and YYEEEE. V lost 4 bases and J lost 2, with 10 bases in between. This CDR3 comprises 13 residues. The CDR3 nucleotides read TGTGCCAGCAGCACCGACACACCCTACGAGCAGTACTTC. Amino acid sequence: CASSTDTPYEQYF.

This clonotype was counted ten times or more. V and J are TRBV7-9 and TRBJ2-1, with D possibly TRBD2 on 6 matching bases. The germline V gene has CDR1 SEHNR and CDR2 FQNEAQ (reference sequence). The CDR3 has 13 amino acids. V shed 0 bases and J shed 6 bases, with 6 bases lying between them. CDR3 residues: CASSLALANEQFF. The CDR3 nucleotides are TGTGCCAGCAGCTTAGCACTAGCCAATGAGCAGTTCTTC.

In this sample, this clonotype turned up many times. This chain uses TRBV7-6 with TRBJ2-3; TRBD2 agrees at 10 bases. The CDR3 covers 15 residues. The germline V gene has CDR1 SGHVS and CDR2 FNYEAQ. V trimming: 6 bases; J trimming: 4 bases; junction bases outside the gene matches: 7. The CDR3 nucleotides are TGTGCCAGCAGTCTAAGCGGGGGGGCGGCAGATACGCAGTATTTT. Its translation is CASSLSGGAADTQYF.

A few counts support this clonotype. The CDR3 sequence is CASMPTLNTEAFF. Written as DNA, the CDR3 is TGTGCCAGCATGCCCACCTTGAACACTGAAGCTTTCTTT. The chain joins TRBV7-2 to TRBJ1-1; no clear D. Trimming cost V 7 bases and J 0 bases, with 9 bases left between them. Germline CDR1 and CDR2: SGHTA and FQGNSA. The CDR3 spans 13 residues.

This clonotype was observed at least ten times. CDR3 in DNA: TGCGCCAGCGCAGGGGGCCGGGCCGGGGAGCTGTTTTTT. This encodes CASAGGRAGELFF. The J gene is TRBJ2-2, the V gene TRBV5-1; 8 nucleotides match TRBD1. The V and J ends lost 7 bases and 6 bases, in that order; junction bases with no gene match: 5. This CDR3 is built from 13 residues. The germline CDR1 and CDR2 sequences are SGHRS and YFSETQ.

This clonotype has just a few counts. The rearrangement uses TRBV6-5 and TRBJ1-1; TRBD1 aligns across 7 bases. The CDR3 sequence is 16 residues long. Germline V CDR1 and CDR2: MNHEY, SVGAGI. V was clipped by 5 bases and J by 3 bases; unmatched bases: 12. The CDR3 is CASSPQNDRVHTEAFF. The CDR3 bases are TGTGCCAGCAGTCCTCAGAACGACAGGGTACACACTGAAGCTTTCTTT.

The rearrangement links TRBV7-3 to TRBJ2-3; D assignment may be TRBD1 or TRBD2 (6 bases each). The CDR3 has 12 amino acids. V was shortened by 2 bases and J by 12 bases, with 12 bases between the two germline ends. CDR1 and CDR2 (germline): SGHTA, FQGTGA. CDR3 DNA sequence: TGTGCCAGCAGCTTAGAGTGGGGGGCCCAGTATTTT. Its translation: CASSLEWGAQYF.

To note about this clonotype: A much larger clone lies a single base off, so this may be a read error. This sequence joins TRBV6-1 and TRBJ2-2; D may match TRBD1 or TRBD2 (6 bases each). CDR3 length: 14 amino acids. Germline V gene sequence: CDR1 MNHNS, CDR2 SASEGT. The CDR3, as DNA: TGTGCCAGCAAGATACAGGGTCGGACCGGGGGGCTGTTTTTT. It specifies CASKIQGRTGGLFF.

The chain is built from TRBV20-1 and TRBJ2-3, with 8 bases fitting TRBD2. There are 15 residues in the CDR3. The germline CDR1 and CDR2 sequences are DFQATT and SNEGSKA (reference sequence). The trim removed 7 bases at V and 1 base at J, leaving 10 bases unmatched. CDR3 sequence reads: CSGAGVPRRTDTQYF. The CDR3 coding sequence is TGCAGTGGAGCGGGGGTGCCGCGACGCACAGATACGCAGTATTTT.

This clonotype was picked up many times. The rearrangement joins TRBV3-1 to TRBJ2-7; 11 nucleotides align to TRBD2. Per germline, CDR1 LGHDT and CDR2 YNNKEL (reference sequence). V lost 1 base and J lost 2; bases outside the gene matches: 7. This CDR3 has 17 amino acids. CDR3 in amino acids: CASSQGTSGFSPYEQYF. Here the CDR3 DNA reads TGTGCCAGCAGCCAAGGGACTAGCGGGTTCTCTCCCTACGAGCAGTACTTC.

J is TRBJ2-1 and V is TRBV7-2; tentatively, D is TRBD1 or TRBD2 (5 bases each). V shed 1 base and J shed 7 bases, with 11 bases lying between them. Germline values: CDR1 SGHTA, CDR2 FQGNSA. CDR3 length equals 14 residues. The CDR3 sequence is CASSLDGARNEQFF. DNA of the CDR3: TGTGCCAGCAGCTTAGACGGGGCCCGTAATGAGCAGTTCTTC.